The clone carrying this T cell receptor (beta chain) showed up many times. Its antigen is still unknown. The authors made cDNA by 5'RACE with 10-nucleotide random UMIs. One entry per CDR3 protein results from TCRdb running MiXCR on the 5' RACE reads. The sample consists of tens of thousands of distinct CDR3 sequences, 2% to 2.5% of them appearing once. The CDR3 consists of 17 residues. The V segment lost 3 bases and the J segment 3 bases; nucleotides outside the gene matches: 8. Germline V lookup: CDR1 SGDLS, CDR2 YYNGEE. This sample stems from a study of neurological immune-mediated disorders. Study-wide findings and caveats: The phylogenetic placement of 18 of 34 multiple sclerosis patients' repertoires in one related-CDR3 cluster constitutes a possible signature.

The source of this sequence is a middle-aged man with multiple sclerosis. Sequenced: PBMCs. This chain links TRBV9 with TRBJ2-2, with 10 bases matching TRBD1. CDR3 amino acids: CASSDTRGTGDTGELFF. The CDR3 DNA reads TGTGCCAGCAGCGACACCCGTGGGACAGGGGACACCGGGGAGCTGTTTTTT.